This is a list of T cell receptor beta chains from one sample in a study of blood T cell repertoires in COVID-19. TCRdb's copy holds only in-frame clones and misses some; the assay was immunoSEQ multiplex PCR. This sample has fewer than 400,000 clones; roughly 91% occur once, and the top ten carry about 2%. Sequences were obtained from peripheral blood. These receptors originate from a woman aged 30 to 39 with COVID-19, enrolled during active disease. CDR3s leave out the opening cysteine and the closing phenylalanine or tryptophan. Part of the rows lack a size; the others show once, few, many or a class for expanded clones.

v_call	j_call	clone_size	cdr3_aa
TRBV7-9	TRBJ1-5	-	ASSTYRGGSNQPQH
TRBV2	TRBJ1-6	once	ASGGQWNSPLH
TRBV7-8	TRBJ2-7	once	ASSLGRDRGRRSYEQY
TRBV28	TRBJ2-5	-	ASSFTSGAKTQY
TRBV7-9	TRBJ1-3	-	ASSSTGGFGNTIY
TRBV5-6	TRBJ2-1	-	ASSGTGLADDSEQF
TRBV28	TRBJ1-6	-	ASSPGGGYNSPLH
TRBV2	TRBJ2-5	-	ASMRGGQETQY
TRBV29-1	TRBJ2-5	-	SVVRYTSEASKETQY
TRBV4-2	TRBJ1-3	-	ASNMGGGNTIY
TRBV11-2	TRBJ2-1	-	ASSGMVLTGGNEQF
TRBV6-2/TRBV6-3	TRBJ1-1	-	ASRPIDRDTEAF
TRBV2	TRBJ1-5	-	ASSWGLNQPQH
TRBV3-1/TRBV3-2	TRBJ2-5	-	ASSQARLGTQY
TRBV3-1/TRBV3-2	TRBJ2-7	-	ASSQGGLGGDEQY
TRBV7-9	TRBJ1-6	-	ASSDRDSQNSPLH
TRBV6-6	TRBJ1-4	-	ASSYSRGWGEKLF
TRBV4-1	TRBJ1-5	once	ASSQDPGGNQPQH
TRBV3-1/TRBV3-2	TRBJ1-6	-	ASSQVSDSPLH
TRBV6-2/TRBV6-3	TRBJ2-3	-	ASSYPGLAGPTSTDTQY
TRBV13	TRBJ2-2	-	ASSLNQGPGELF
TRBV6-6	TRBJ1-6	-	ASSYEAGARRPLH
TRBV19	TRBJ1-2	-	ASRSISRTGNYGYT
TRBV7-9	TRBJ2-3	-	ASSRPTSSDTQY
TRBV7-2	TRBJ1-3	once	ASSWGDLHSGNTIY
TRBV18	TRBJ1-5	-	ATSGQGASNQPQH
TRBV19	TRBJ1-3	-	ASRLMLAGRNTIY
TRBV10-3	TRBJ2-5	-	AISAPPGTGIAGETQY
TRBV2	TRBJ2-1	-	ASSELRGRNEQF
TRBV7-6	TRBJ2-1	-	ASSLAKGIRYNEQF
TRBV5-1	TRBJ2-2	-	ASSFEGGPTGELF
TRBV5-4	TRBJ1-2	-	ASSLEGGEGYT
TRBV4-1	TRBJ1-5	few	ASSQADNNQPQH
TRBV5-1	TRBJ2-5	-	ASSLWGGETQY
TRBV29-1	TRBJ1-1	-	SVDPGPRAF
TRBV21-1	TRBJ2-7	once	ASRKSRDYLSYEQY
TRBV7-2	TRBJ1-1	-	ASSSPGQGAWGTEAF
TRBV6-5	TRBJ2-3	-	ASRLGGGMNTQY
TRBV5-6	TRBJ1-1	-	ASSLGGGTEAF
TRBV18	TRBJ1-1	-	ASSPLPGVGNTEAF
TRBV2	TRBJ1-2	-	ASSQNRGIRGYT
TRBV4-3	TRBJ1-6	-	ASSQEPKGGSSPLH
TRBV7-9	TRBJ2-2	-	ASSLAGQTNTGELF
TRBV30	TRBJ2-3	-	AWRARVWGTDTQY
TRBV7-9	TRBJ1-3	-	ASSPQGSGNTIY
TRBV19	TRBJ1-4	once	ASSSSGTGNEKLF